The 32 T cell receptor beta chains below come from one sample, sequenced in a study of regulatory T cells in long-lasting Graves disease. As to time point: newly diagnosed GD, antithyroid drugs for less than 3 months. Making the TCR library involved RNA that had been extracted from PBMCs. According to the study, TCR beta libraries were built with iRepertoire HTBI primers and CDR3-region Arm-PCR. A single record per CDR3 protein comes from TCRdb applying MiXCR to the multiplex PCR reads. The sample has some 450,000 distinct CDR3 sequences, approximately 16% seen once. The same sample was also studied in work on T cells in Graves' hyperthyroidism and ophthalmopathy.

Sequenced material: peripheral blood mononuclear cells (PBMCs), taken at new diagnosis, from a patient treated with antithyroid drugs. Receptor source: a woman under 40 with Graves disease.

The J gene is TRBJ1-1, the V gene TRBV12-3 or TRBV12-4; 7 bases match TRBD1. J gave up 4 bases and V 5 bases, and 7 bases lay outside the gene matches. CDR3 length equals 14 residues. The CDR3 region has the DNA TGTGCCAGCAGTCGACAGGGTCGGGGCACTGAAGCTTTCTTT. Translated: CASSRQGRGTEAFF.

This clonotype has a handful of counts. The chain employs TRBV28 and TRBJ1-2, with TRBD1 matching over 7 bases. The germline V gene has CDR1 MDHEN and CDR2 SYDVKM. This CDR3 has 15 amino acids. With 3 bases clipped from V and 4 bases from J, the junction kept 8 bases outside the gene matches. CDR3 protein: CASSFRQGAVYGYTF. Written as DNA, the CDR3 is TGTGCCAGCAGTTTTCGACAGGGAGCAGTCTATGGCTACACCTTC.

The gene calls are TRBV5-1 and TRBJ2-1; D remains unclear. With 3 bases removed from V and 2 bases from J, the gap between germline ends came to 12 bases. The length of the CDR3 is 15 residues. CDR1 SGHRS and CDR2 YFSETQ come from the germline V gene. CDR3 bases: TGCGCCAGCAGCTCGGAATTTATTACCTACAATGAGCAGTTCTTC. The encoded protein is CASSSEFITYNEQFF. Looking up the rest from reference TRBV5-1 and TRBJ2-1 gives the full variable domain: KAGVTQTPRYLIKTRGQQVTLSCSPISGHRSVSWYQQTPGQGLQFLFEYFSETQRNKGNFPGRFSGRQFSNSRSEMNVSTLELGDSALYLCASSSEFITYNEQFFGPGTRLTVL.

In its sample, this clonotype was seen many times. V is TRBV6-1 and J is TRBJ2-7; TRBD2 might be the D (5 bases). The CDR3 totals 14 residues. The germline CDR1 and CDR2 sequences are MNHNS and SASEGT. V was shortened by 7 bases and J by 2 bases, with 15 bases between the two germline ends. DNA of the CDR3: TGTGCCAGCAAGAGCGCGGGTACTACCTACGAGCAGTACTTC. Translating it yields CASKSAGTTYEQYF.

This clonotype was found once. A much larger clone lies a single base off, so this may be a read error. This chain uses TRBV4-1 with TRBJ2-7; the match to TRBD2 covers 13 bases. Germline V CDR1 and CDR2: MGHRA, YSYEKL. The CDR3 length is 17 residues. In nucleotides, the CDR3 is TGCGCCAGCATCCAACCACCCTCCGGACTAGCGGGAGATGAGCAGTACTTC. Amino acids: CASIQPPSGLAGDEQYF.

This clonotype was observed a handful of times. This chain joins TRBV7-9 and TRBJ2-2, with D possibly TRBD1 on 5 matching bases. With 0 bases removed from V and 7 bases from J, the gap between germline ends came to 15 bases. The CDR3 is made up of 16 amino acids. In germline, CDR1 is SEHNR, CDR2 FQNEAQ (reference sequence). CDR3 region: CASSLAAPGQGGELFF. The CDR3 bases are TGTGCCAGCAGCTTAGCCGCGCCAGGTCAGGGCGGGGAGCTGTTTTTT.

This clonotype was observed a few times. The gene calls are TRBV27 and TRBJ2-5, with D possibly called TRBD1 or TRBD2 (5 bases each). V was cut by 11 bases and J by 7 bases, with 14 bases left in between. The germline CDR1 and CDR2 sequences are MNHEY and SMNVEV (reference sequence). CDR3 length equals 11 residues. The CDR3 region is CAFLDGGTQYF. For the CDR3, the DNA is TGTGCCTTTCTGGATGGGGGGACCCAGTACTTC.

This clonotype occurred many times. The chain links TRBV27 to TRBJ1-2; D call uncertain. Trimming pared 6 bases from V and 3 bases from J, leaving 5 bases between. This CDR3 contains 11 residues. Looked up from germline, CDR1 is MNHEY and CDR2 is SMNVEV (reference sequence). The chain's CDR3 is CASRTDYGYTF. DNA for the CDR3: TGTGCCAGCAGGACGGACTATGGCTACACCTTC.

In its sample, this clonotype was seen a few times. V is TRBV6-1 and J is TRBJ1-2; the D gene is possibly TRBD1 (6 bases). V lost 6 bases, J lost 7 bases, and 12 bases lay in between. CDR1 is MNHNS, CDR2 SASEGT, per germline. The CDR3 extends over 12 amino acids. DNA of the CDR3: TGTGCCAGCAGACGACAGGAGCGTGGCTACACCTTC. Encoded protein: CASRRQERGYTF.

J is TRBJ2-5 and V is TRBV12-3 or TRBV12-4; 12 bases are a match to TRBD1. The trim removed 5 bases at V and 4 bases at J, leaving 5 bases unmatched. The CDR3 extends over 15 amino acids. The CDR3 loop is CASSAGTGGRETQYF. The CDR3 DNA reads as TGTGCCAGCAGTGCCGGGACAGGGGGCCGAGAGACCCAGTACTTC.

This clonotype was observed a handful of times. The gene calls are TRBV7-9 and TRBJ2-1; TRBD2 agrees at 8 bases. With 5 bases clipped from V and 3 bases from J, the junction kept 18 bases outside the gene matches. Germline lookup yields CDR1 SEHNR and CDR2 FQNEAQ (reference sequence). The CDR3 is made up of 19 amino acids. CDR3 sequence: CASSHHPTSALPSYNEQFF. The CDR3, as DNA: TGTGCCAGCAGCCACCATCCGACTAGCGCTCTCCCAAGCTACAATGAGCAGTTCTTC.

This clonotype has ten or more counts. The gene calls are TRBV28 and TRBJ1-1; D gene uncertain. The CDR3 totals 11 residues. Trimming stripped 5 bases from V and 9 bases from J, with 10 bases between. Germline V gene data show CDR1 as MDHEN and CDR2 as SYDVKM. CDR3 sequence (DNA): TGTGCCAGCAGTGGGGTCCAGAAAGCTTTCTTT. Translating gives CASSGVQKAFF.

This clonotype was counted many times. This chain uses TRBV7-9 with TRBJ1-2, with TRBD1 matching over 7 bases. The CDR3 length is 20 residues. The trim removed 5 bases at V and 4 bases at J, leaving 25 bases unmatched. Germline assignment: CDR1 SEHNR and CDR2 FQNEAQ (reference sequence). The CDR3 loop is CASSPLGGTVKLIGPYGYTF. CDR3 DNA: TGTGCCAGCAGCCCCCTTGGGGGGACAGTGAAACTTATTGGTCCCTATGGCTACACCTTC.

The DNA of the CDR3 is TGTGCCAGCAGTTTAGGGGACAGGGGGATCGGGGAGACCCAGTACTTC. Amino acids: CASSLGDRGIGETQYF. The rearrangement uses TRBV27 and TRBJ2-5, with TRBD1 matching 11 bases. The V segment lost 2 bases and the J segment 5 bases; nucleotides outside the gene matches: 7. The CDR3 totals 16 residues. The germline V gene encodes CDR1 MNHEY and CDR2 SMNVEV (reference sequence).

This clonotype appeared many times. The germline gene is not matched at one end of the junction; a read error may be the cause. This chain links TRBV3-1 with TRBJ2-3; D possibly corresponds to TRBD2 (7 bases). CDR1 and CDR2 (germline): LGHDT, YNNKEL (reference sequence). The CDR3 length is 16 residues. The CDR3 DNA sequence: TGTGCCAGCAGTCAAGGGGGGAGGGCCGGCACAGATACGCAGTATTTT. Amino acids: CASSQGGRAGTDTQYF.

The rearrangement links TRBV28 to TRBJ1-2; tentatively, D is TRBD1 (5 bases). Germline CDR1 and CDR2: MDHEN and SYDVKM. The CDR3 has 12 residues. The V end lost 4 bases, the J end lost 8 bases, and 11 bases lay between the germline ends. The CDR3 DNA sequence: TGTGCCAGCAGTTCACCGCGACAGGGCTACACCTTC. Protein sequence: CASSSPRQGYTF.

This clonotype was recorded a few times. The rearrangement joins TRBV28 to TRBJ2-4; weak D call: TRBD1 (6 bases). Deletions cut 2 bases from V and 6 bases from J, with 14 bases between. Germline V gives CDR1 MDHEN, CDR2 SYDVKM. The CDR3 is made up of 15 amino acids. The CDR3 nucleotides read TGTGCCAGCAGTTTAGAGGGACACAATCGAAACATTCAGTACTTC. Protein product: CASSLEGHNRNIQYF. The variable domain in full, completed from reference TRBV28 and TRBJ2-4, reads DVKVTQSSRYLVKRTGEKVFLECVQDMDHENMFWYRQDPGLGLRLIYFSYDVKMKEKGDIPEGYSVSREKKERFSLILESASTNQTSMYLCASSLEGHNRNIQYFGAGTRLSVL.

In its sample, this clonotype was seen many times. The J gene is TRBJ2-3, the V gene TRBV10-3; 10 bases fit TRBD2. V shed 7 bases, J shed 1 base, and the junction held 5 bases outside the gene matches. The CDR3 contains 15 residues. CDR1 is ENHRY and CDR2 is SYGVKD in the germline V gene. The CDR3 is CAINIAGGGTDTQYF. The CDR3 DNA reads TGTGCCATCAACATAGCGGGAGGAGGCACAGATACGCAGTATTTT.

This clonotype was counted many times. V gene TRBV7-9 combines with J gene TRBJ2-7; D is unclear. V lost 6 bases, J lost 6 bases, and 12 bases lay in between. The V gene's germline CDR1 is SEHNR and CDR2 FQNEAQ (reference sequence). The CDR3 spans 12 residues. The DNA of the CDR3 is TGTGCCAGCAGAAAATTAGAGAGCGAGCAGTACTTC. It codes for CASRKLESEQYF. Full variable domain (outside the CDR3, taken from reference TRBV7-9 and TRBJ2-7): DTGVSQNPRHKITKRGQNVTFRCDPISEHNRLYWYRQTLGQGPEFLTYFQNEAQLEKSRLLSDRFSAERPKGSFSTLEIQRTEQGDSAMYLCASRKLESEQYFGPGTRLTVT.

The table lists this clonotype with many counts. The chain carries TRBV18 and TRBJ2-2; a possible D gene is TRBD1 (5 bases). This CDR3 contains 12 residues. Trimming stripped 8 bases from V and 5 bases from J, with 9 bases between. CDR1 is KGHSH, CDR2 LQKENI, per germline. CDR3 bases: TGTGCCAGCCGAACAGGAACCGGGGAGCTGTTTTTT. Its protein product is CASRTGTGELFF.

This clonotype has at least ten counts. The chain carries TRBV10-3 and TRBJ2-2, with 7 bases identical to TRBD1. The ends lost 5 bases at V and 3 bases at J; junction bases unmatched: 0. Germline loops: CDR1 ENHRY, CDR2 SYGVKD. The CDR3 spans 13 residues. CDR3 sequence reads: CAISTGDTGELFF. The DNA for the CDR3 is TGTGCCATCAGTACAGGGGACACCGGGGAGCTGTTTTTT.

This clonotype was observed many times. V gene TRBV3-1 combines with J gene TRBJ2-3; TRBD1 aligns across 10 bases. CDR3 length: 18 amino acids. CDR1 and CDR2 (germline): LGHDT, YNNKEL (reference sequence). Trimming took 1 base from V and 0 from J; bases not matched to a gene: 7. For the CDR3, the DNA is TGTGCCAGCAGCCAAGGCGGACAGGGGGGAGCTAGCACAGATACGCAGTATTTT. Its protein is CASSQGGQGGASTDTQYF.

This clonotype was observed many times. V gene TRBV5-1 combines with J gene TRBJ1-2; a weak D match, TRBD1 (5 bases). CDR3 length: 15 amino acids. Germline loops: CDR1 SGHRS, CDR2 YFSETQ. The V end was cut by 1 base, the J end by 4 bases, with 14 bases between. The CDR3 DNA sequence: TGCGCCAGCAGCTTGTCGGGGGATGTAGGCTATGGCTACACCTTC. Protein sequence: CASSLSGDVGYGYTF.

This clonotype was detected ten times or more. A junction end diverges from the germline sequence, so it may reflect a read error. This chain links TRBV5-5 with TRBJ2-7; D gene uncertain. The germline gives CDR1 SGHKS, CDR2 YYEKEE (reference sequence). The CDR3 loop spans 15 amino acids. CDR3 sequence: CASSLVGKQEDEQYF. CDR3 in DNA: TGCGCCAGCAGCTTGGTGGGTAAACAAGAGGATGAGCAGTACTTC.

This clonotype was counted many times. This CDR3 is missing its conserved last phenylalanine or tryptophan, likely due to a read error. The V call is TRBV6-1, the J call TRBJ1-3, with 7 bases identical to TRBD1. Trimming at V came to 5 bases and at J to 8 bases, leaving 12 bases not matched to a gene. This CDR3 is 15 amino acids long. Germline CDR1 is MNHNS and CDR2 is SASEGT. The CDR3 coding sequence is TGTGCCAGCAGTCTATCTGGACAGGCTTGGGACACCATATATCTT. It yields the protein CASSLSGQAWDTIYL.

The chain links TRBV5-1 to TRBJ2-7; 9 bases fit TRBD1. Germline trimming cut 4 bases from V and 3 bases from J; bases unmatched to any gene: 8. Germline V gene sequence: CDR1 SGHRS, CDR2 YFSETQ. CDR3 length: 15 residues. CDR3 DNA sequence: TGCGCCAGCAGCCTCCTCCCGGACAGGGGCTACGAGCAGTACTTC. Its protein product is CASSLLPDRGYEQYF.

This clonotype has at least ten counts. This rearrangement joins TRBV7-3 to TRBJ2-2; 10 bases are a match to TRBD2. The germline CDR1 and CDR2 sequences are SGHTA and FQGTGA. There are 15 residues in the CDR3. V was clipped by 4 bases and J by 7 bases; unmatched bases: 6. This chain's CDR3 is CASSSILAGGGELFF. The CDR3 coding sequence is TGTGCCAGCAGCTCCATATTAGCGGGGGGCGGGGAGCTGTTTTTT. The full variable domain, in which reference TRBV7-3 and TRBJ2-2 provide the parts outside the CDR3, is GAGVSQTPSNKVTEKGKYVELRCDPISGHTALYWYRQSLGQGPEFLIYFQGTGAADDSGLPNDRFFAVRPEGSVSTLKIQRTERGDSAVYLCASSSILAGGGELFFGEGSRLTVL.

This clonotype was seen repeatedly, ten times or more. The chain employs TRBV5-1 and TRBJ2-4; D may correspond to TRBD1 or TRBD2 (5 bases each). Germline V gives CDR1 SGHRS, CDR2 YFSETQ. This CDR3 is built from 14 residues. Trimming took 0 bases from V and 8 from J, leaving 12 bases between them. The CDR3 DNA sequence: TGCGCCAGCAGCTTGGCCTCCCAGGGAGACATTCAGTACTTC. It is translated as CASSLASQGDIQYF.

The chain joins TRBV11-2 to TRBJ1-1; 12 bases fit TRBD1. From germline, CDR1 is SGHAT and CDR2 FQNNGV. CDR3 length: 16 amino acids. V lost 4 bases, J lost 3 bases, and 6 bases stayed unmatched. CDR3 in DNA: TGTGCCAGCAGCTGGGCCGGGACAGGGGGCGACACTGAAGCTTTCTTT. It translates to CASSWAGTGGDTEAFF.

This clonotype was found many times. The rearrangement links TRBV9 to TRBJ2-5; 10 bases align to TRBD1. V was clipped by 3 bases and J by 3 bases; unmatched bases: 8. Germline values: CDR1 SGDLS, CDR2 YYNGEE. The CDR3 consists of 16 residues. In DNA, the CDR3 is TGTGCCAGCAGCGACTTTCCGGACAGGGGGGAAGAGACCCAGTACTTC. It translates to CASSDFPDRGEETQYF.

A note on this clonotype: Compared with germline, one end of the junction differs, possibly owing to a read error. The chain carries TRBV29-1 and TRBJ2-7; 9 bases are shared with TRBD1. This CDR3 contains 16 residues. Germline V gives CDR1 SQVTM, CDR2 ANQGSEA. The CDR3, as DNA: TGCAGCGTTGAATCCAATTCGGGACAGGGATCCTCCGAGCAGTACTTC. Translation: CSVESNSGQGSSEQYF.

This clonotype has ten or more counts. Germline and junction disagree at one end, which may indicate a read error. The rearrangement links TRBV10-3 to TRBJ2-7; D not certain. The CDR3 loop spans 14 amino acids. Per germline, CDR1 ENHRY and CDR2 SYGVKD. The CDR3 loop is CAISEFGLSDEQYF. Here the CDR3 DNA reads TGTGCCATCAGTGAGTTCGGGCTCTCCGACGAGCAGTACTTC.